Below are 17 T cell receptor beta chains sequenced from a single sample in a study of blood T cells in healthy people across ages. The second PCR ran 7 to 11 cycles with a sample-barcoded 5' primer and J-beta primers. One entry per CDR3 protein results from TCRdb running MiXCR on the 5' RACE reads. The repertoire has just over 1 million distinct CDR3 sequences, less than 50% of them found once; the top ten carry approximately 20%. What was sequenced was blood. These TCRs come from a woman aged 55-70 years in good health.

The gene calls are TRBV20-1 and TRBJ2-3; perhaps TRBD2 as D (6 bases). Germline loops: CDR1 DFQATT, CDR2 SNEGSKA (reference sequence). This CDR3 has 14 amino acids. Trimming removed 6 bases at V and 2 bases at J, with 15 bases between. CDR3 nucleotide sequence: TGCAGTGCCCACCGGGCGGGAAACACAGATACGCAGTATTTT. This gives the protein CSAHRAGNTDTQYF.

There are many counts of this clonotype. The chain links TRBV20-1 to TRBJ2-3; 8 nucleotides agree with TRBD2. This CDR3 comprises 14 residues. Germline trimming cut 6 bases from V and 3 bases from J; bases unmatched to any gene: 8. From germline, CDR1 is DFQATT and CDR2 SNEGSKA (reference sequence). The CDR3 DNA sequence: TGCAGTGCGCAGTCGGGAGGGCCGACAGATACGCAGTATTTT. Translation gives CSAQSGGPTDTQYF.

The chain is built from TRBV15 and TRBJ2-7; possibly TRBD2 for D (7 bases). The CDR3 loop spans 17 amino acids. The V gene lost 0 bases and the J gene lost 3 bases, with 18 bases spanning the gap. Germline V gives CDR1 LNHNV, CDR2 YYDKDF (reference sequence). The CDR3: CATSRDPRGGQNYEQYF. CDR3 DNA: TGTGCCACCAGCAGAGATCCCCGCGGGGGACAAAACTACGAGCAGTACTTC.

V and J are TRBV6-6 and TRBJ1-1; 7 bases are a match to TRBD1. The V gene end was trimmed by 8 bases and the J gene end by 1 base; junction bases not matched to a gene: 7. The CDR3 spans 14 residues. CDR1 is MNHNY, CDR2 SVGAGI, per germline (reference sequence). The DNA for the CDR3 is TGTGCCAGCGGATGGGACAGTCGGAACACTGAAGCTTTCTTT. Its translation is CASGWDSRNTEAFF.

This clonotype was seen a few times. The gene calls are TRBV27 and TRBJ2-7, with D maybe TRBD2 (6 bases). The CDR3 sequence is 14 residues long. Germline loops: CDR1 MNHEY, CDR2 SMNVEV (reference sequence). V lost 6 bases and J lost 8, with 20 bases in between. CDR3 loop: CASRLVPLTSKQYF. The CDR3 DNA is TGTGCCAGCAGACTCGTCCCCCTTACTAGCAAGCAGTACTTC.

This clonotype has only a few counts. This chain uses TRBV7-9 with TRBJ1-2; D gene unclear. V was shortened by 5 bases and J by 7 bases, with 23 bases between the two germline ends. The CDR3 contains 16 residues. Germline assignment: CDR1 SEHNR and CDR2 FQNEAQ (reference sequence). CDR3 loop: CASSRRQEGVVPGYTF. The CDR3 DNA sequence: TGTGCCAGCAGCCGCAGACAAGAAGGAGTCGTCCCTGGCTACACCTTC.

V gene TRBV9 combines with J gene TRBJ2-1, with a weak D call TRBD2 (6 bases). With 3 bases removed from V and 7 bases from J, the gap between germline ends came to 23 bases. Germline V gene data show CDR1 as SGDLS and CDR2 as YYNGEE. CDR3 length equals 17 residues. The DNA for the CDR3 is TGTGCCAGCAGCGAGGTGTCCGGGAGCATAAGGCAGAATGAGCAGTTCTTC. It translates to CASSEVSGSIRQNEQFF.

Only a few counts were recorded for this clonotype. Here the CDR3 reads CASSLRVAALQETQYF. CDR3 nucleotide sequence: TGTGCCAGCAGCTTACGAGTAGCGGCCCTCCAAGAGACCCAGTACTTC. This rearrangement joins TRBV13 to TRBJ2-5; possible D gene TRBD2, 6 bases. V was shortened by 2 bases and J by 1 base, with 14 bases between the two germline ends. The CDR3 length is 16 residues. Germline CDR1 reads PRHDT; CDR2 reads FYEKMQ (reference sequence).

Ten or more counts support this clonotype. This chain connects TRBV29-1 to TRBJ2-1, with 10 bases fitting TRBD2. V gave up 6 bases and J gave up 4 bases; unmatched junction bases: 3. This CDR3 contains 13 residues. From germline, CDR1 is SQVTM and CDR2 ANQGSEA. The DNA of the CDR3 is TGCAGCGTGAGGACTAGCGGTTACAATGAGCAGTTCTTC. It specifies CSVRTSGYNEQFF.

As to this clonotype: The junction shows a germline mismatch at one end, possibly a read error. This chain uses TRBV10-3 with TRBJ2-1; TRBD1 is a possible D gene (6 bases). Germline V gives CDR1 ENHRY, CDR2 SYGVKD. This CDR3 contains 14 residues. The CDR3, as DNA: TGTGCCACCAGTGAGTCGGTACAGGGAAATGAGCAGTTCTTC. Protein sequence: CATSESVQGNEQFF.

The DNA for the CDR3 is TGTGCCAGCAGCGATAGCGGGATGGTAGAGACCCAGTACTTC. Encoded protein: CASSDSGMVETQYF. J is TRBJ2-5 and V is TRBV7-9; 8 positions match TRBD2. The CDR3 extends over 14 amino acids. With 5 bases clipped from V and 4 bases from J, the junction kept 6 bases outside the gene matches. CDR1 and CDR2 (germline): SEHNR, FQNEAQ (reference sequence).

Only one count was recorded for this clonotype. The chain combines TRBV27 with TRBJ2-1, with 9 bases fitting TRBD2. The CDR3 covers 14 residues. With V trimmed by 7 bases and J by 5 bases, 6 bases remained unmatched. In germline, CDR1 is MNHEY, CDR2 SMNVEV (reference sequence). Here the CDR3 DNA reads TGTGCCAGCACCAGGACTAGCGTTAACAATGAGCAGTTCTTC. Translating it yields CASTRTSVNNEQFF.

This clonotype was counted between two and nine times. CDR3 nucleotides: TGTGCCAGCAGCGCGACAGTTTACGAGCAGTACTTC. Encoded protein: CASSATVYEQYF. V is TRBV7-9 and J is TRBJ2-7; tentatively, D is TRBD1 (5 bases). V was trimmed by 5 bases and J by 4 bases, leaving 9 bases between them. The CDR3 is 12 residues long. CDR1 and CDR2 from the germline V gene are SEHNR and FQNEAQ (reference sequence).

This clonotype was counted once. The rearrangement uses TRBV5-1 and TRBJ2-7; 7 positions agree with TRBD1. Per the germline V gene, CDR1 is SGHRS and CDR2 is YFSETQ. V was pared by 0 bases and J by 1 base, with 7 bases of the junction left unmatched. This CDR3 is built from 16 residues. In DNA, the CDR3 is TGCGCCAGCAGCTTGGAAGAGAGGACAGGTTCCTACGAGCAGTACTTC. Protein product: CASSLEERTGSYEQYF.

The chain uses TRBV6-5 and TRBJ2-1; 7 positions agree with TRBD2. The germline V gene encodes CDR1 MNHEY and CDR2 SVGAGI. The V gene end was trimmed by 4 bases and the J gene end by 2 bases; junction bases not matched to a gene: 11. The CDR3 is 17 amino acids. CDR3 DNA: TGTGCCAGCAGTTTCGAATGGCGCGGGAGTCCCTACAATGAGCAGTTCTTC. Its translation is CASSFEWRGSPYNEQFF.

This sequence joins TRBV10-3 and TRBJ2-1; a weak D match, TRBD2 (6 bases). V was pared by 0 bases and J by 1 base, with 10 bases between. Germline V gene lookup returns CDR1 ENHRY and CDR2 SYGVKD. The CDR3 totals 16 residues. CDR3 sequence reads: CAISESMGLSYNEQFF. CDR3 DNA sequence: TGTGCCATCAGTGAGTCGATGGGACTTTCCTACAATGAGCAGTTCTTC.

J is TRBJ2-7 and V is TRBV2; TRBD1 matches 8 bases. Germline CDR1 reads SNHLY; CDR2 reads FYNNEI. J lost 6 bases, V lost 7 bases, and 8 bases had no gene match. The length of the CDR3 is 13 residues. Here the CDR3 DNA reads TGTGCCAGCAAGGCGGGGACAGGAACCGAGCAGTACTTC. It translates to CASKAGTGTEQYF.